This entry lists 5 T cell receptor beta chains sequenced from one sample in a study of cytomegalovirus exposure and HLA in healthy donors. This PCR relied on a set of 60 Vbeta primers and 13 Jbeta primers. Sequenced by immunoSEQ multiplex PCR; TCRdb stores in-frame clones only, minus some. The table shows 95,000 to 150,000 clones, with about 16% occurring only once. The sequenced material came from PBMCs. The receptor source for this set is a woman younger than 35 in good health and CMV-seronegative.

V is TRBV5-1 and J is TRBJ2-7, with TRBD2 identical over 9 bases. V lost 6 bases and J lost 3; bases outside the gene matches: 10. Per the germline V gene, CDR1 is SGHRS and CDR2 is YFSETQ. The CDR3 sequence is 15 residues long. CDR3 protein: CASTQGTSGFYEQYF. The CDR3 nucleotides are TGCGCCAGCACCCAGGGAACTAGCGGGTTCTACGAGCAGTACTTC.

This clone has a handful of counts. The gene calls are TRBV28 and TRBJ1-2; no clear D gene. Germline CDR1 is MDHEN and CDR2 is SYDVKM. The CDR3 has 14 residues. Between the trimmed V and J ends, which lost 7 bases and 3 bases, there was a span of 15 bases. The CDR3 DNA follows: TGTGCCAGCACCACTAGTGCAATTTACTATGGCTACACCTTC. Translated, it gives CASTTSAIYYGYTF.

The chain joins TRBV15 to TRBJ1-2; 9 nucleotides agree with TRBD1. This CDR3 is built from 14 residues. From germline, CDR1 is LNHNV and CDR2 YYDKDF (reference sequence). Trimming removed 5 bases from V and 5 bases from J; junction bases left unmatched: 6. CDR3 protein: CATSLQGALYGYTF. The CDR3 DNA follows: TGTGCCACCAGCCTACAGGGGGCACTTTATGGCTACACCTTC.

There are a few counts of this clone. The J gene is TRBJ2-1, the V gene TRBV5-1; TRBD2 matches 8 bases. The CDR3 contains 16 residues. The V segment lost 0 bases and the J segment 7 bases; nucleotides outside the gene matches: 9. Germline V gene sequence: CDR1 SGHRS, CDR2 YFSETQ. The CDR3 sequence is CASSLGMGLVLNEQFF. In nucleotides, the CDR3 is TGCGCCAGCAGCTTGGGTATGGGACTAGTACTTAATGAGCAGTTCTTC.

This CDR3 reads CASSHGQRNYGYTF. The CDR3 coding sequence is TGCGCCAGCAGCCACGGACAGCGAAACTATGGCTACACCTTC. The J gene is TRBJ1-2, the V gene TRBV4-1, with D tentatively TRBD1 (6 bases). Trimming cost V 3 bases and J 2 bases, with 10 bases left between them. Looked up from germline, CDR1 is MGHRA and CDR2 is YSYEKL. This CDR3 has 14 residues.